What follows is one TCR beta chain and its context. How the authors handled the data: Estimates of nucleated cell counts were drawn from the amplification of reference gene primers. Assay: immunoSEQ multiplex PCR; the TCRdb copy retains only in-frame clones and omits some. The V and J calls and clone size were taken over from that table, and D and trimming were inferred from the DNA. The sample records about 240,000 clones, roughly 80% being singletons. This record comes from a study of blood T cell repertoires in COVID-19. On the study more broadly: Samples taken during acute and convalescent COVID-19 were collected in the United States, Italy and Spain. In each case, the material was cDNA or gDNA derived from T cells, B-cell-depleted T cells, or PBMCs.

The length of the CDR3 is 13 residues. The germline V and J ends were trimmed by 6 bases and 8 bases, with 13 bases remaining between them. The V gene's germline CDR1 is LNHDA and CDR2 SQIVND (reference sequence). The rearrangement joins TRBV19 to TRBJ1-4, with D possibly matching TRBD1 (6 bases). The sequencing sample was made of peripheral blood. The TCR comes from a woman aged 18-30 years with acute or convalescent COVID-19. The CDR3 DNA reads as TGTGCCAGTAGCCCCTACGACAGGGAAAAACTGTTTTTT. Protein product: CASSPYDREKLFF.